In this sample, the clone carrying this T cell receptor (beta chain) turned up a few times. Its antigen is still unknown. Healthy donors served as age- and sex-matched controls. RNA amounts of roughly 0.45 to 1 ug underwent reverse transcription with random hexamers. TCRdb redid the calling of the immunoSEQ multiplex PCR reads with MiXCR, one entry per CDR3 protein. The sample records some 120,000 distinct CDR3 sequences, nearly 95% being singletons. J lost 2 bases, V lost 5 bases, and 0 bases had no gene match. The CDR3 has 13 residues. The germline gives CDR1 MDHEN, CDR2 SYDVKM. The sample belongs to a study of CD8 T cells in Susac syndrome. General study points: The study recognized that the number of individuals in its TCR sequencing and HLA analysis was relatively small.

This sequence joins TRBV28 and TRBJ2-5; 9 bases match TRBD1. The sequenced sample consisted of CD4+ T cells from PBMCs. This clonotype was sampled from a human donor in good health. Here the CDR3 reads CASSGQGQETQYF. CDR3 bases: TGTGCCAGCAGTGGACAGGGGCAAGAGACCCAGTACTTC.